This T cell receptor beta chain was captured by sequencing in a study of shared clonotypes between healthy human individuals. The wider study: Each donor's CD4 naive and CD4 memory cells filled three plates apiece, CD8 naive two, and CD8 memory one. Overall study findings and caveats: Naive subsets, compared against memory subsets, generally had larger estimated richness values.

Profiled with immunoSEQ multiplex PCR; TCRdb holds only in-frame clones, not every one. The table shows roughly 2.5 million clones, with about 92% occurring only once. This clone is a singleton in its sample. What it binds is unknown. With 5 bases removed from V and 1 base from J, the gap between germline ends came to 12 bases. The CDR3 covers 14 residues. Looked up from germline, CDR1 is SGDLS and CDR2 is YYNGEE. What was sequenced was naive CD4+ T cells sorted from blood. As to subset: CD45RA+ positively selected. The rearrangement uses TRBV9 and TRBJ1-1; no clear D gene. The clonotype was recovered from a man younger than 35 in good health. The CDR3 nucleotides read TGTGCCAGCAGTCTTGACACGACGAACACTGAAGCTTTCTTT. Residues: CASSLDTTNTEAFF.